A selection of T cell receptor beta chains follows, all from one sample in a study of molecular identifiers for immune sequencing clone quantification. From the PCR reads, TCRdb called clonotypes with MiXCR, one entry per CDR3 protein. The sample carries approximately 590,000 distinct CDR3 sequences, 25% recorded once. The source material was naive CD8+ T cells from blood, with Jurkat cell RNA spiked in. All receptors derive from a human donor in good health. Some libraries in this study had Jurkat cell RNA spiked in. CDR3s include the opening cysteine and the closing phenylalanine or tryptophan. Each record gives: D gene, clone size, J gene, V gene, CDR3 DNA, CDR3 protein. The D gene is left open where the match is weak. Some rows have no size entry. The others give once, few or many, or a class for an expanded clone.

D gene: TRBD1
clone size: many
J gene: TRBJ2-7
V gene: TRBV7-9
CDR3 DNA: TGTGCCAGCAGCTCGGACAGGACCCCCTACGAGCAGTACTTC
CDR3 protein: CASSSDRTPYEQYF

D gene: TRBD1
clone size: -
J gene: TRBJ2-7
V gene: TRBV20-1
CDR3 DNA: TGCAGTGCTAGACCGGGACAGGGACTTCTCTACGAGCAGTACTTC
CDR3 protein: CSARPGQGLLYEQYF

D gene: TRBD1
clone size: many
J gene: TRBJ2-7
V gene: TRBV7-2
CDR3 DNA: TGTGCCAGCAGCAGGGCTCCGGGACAGGGTGCCTACGAGCAGTACTTC
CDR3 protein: CASSRAPGQGAYEQYF

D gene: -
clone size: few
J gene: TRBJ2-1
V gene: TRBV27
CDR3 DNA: TGTGCCAGCAGTTCGGGGGTAGGCGACAATGAGCAGTTCTTC
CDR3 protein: CASSSGVGDNEQFF

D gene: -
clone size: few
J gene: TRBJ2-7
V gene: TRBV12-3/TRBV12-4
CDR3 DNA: TGTGCCAGCAGTTTAGCCCTAGGGGCGATCCCCTACGAGCAGTACTTC
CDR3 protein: CASSLALGAIPYEQYF

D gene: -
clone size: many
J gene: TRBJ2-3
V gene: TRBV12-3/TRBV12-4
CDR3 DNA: TGTGCCAGCAGTAACGCAACCACAGATACGCAGTATTTT
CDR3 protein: CASSNATTDTQYF

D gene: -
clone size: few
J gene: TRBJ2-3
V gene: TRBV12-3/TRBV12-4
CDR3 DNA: TGTGCCGTCGGAGGGCCCGGAGATACGCAGTATTTT
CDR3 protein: CAVGGPGDTQYF

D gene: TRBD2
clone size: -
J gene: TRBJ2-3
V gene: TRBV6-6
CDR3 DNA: TGTGCCAGCAGGAATAGCGGGAATTCGGGAGATACGCAGTATTTT
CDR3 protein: CASRNSGNSGDTQYF

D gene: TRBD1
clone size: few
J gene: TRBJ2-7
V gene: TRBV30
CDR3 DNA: TGTGCCTGTTTAATCCGGGACAGGGCCTACGAGCAGTACTTC
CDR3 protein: CACLIRDRAYEQYF

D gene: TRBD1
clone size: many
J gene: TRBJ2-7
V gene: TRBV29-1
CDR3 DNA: TGCAGCGTTGAAGCCGAAGAGACAGGGACGGTCTACGAGCAGTACTTC
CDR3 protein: CSVEAEETGTVYEQYF

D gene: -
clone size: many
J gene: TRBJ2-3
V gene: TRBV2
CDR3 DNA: TGTGCCAGCAAGACAAAACTCGGGGCAAGCACAGATACGCAGTATTTT
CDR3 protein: CASKTKLGASTDTQYF

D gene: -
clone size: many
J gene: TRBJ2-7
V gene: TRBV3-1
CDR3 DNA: TGTGCCAGCAGCCAAGATTGGCCCCTCTACGAGCAGTACTTC
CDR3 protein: CASSQDWPLYEQYF

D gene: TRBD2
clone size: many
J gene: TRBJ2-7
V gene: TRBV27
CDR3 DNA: TGTGCCAGCAGTATAGCGGGCAATTACGAGCAGTACTTC
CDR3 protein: CASSIAGNYEQYF

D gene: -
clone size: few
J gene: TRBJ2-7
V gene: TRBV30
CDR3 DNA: TGTGCCTGGAGTGTACTACGGACTGAGCAGTACTTC
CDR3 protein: CAWSVLRTEQYF

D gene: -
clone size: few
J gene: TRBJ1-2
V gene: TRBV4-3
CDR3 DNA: TGCGCCAGCAGCTATACGGGACGCCTAAGGTATGGCTACACCTTC
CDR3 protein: CASSYTGRLRYGYTF

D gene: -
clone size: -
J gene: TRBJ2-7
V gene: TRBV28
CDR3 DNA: TGTGCCAGCAGTTTATCCCCGGACCGGGGGAACTCCTACGAGCAGTACTTC
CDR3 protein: CASSLSPDRGNSYEQYF

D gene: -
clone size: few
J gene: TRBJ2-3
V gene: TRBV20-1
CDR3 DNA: TGCAGTGCTATGGATCCCGCGGACTCTCGATCCACAGATACGCAGTATTTT
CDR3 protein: CSAMDPADSRSTDTQYF

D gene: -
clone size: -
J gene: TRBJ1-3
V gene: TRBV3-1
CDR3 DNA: TGTGCCAGCAGCCAAGATCAGGGGTGGCCGGGGGAAAACACCATATATTTT
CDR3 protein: CASSQDQGWPGENTIYF

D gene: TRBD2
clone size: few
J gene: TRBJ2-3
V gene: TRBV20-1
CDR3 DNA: TGCAGTGCCCCTGGCGGGAGGCCCAGAGGCCCAGATACGCAGTATTTT
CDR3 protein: CSAPGGRPRGPDTQYF

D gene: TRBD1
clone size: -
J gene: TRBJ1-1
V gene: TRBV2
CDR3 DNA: TGTGCCAGCAGAGCCCCCGGGACAGGGGGGTGGGCTGAAGCTTTCTTT
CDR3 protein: CASRAPGTGGWAEAFF

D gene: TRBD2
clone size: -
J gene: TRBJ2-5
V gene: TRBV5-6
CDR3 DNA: TGTGCCAGCAGCTTGGGAGTACTAGCGGGGATGGAGACCCAGTACTTC
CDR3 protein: CASSLGVLAGMETQYF

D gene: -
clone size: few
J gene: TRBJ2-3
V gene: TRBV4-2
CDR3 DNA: TGTGCCAGCAGCCAAGGCCATTGGGGGAGCACAGATACGCAGTATTTT
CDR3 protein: CASSQGHWGSTDTQYF

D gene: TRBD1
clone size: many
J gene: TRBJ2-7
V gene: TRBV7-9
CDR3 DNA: TGTGCCAGCAGGGGACAGGGGGTCCACGAGCAGTACTTC
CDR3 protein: CASRGQGVHEQYF

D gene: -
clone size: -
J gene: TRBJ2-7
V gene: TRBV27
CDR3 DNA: TGTGCCAGCAGCCTCAGGTGGCAGGGTAACTACGAGCAGTACTTC
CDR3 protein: CASSLRWQGNYEQYF

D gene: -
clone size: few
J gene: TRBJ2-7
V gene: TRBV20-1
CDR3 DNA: TGCAGTGCTTTCCTGGGCTACGAGCAGTACTTC
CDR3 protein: CSAFLGYEQYF

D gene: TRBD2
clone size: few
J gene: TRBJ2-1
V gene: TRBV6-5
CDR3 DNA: TGTGCCAGCAGTCCCCGACTAGCGGGAGGGCCTTTGCATGAGCAGTTCTTC
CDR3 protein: CASSPRLAGGPLHEQFF

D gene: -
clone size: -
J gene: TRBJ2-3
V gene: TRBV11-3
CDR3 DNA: TGTGCCAGCAGCACTTGGGGCACAGATACGCAGTATTTT
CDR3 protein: CASSTWGTDTQYF

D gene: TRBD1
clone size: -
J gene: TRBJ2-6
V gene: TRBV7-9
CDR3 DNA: TGTGCCAGCAGCGGGACAGTGGAACGTACCTCTGGGGCCAACGTCCTGACTTTC
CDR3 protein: CASSGTVERTSGANVLTF

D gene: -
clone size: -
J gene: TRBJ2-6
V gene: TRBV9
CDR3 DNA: TGTGCCAGCAGCATACGGGGGAGACAGGGATCCTCCTCTGGGGCCAACGTCCTGACTTTC
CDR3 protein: CASSIRGRQGSSSGANVLTF

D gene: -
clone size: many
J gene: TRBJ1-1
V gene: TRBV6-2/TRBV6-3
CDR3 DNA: TGTGCCAGCAGTGGTGAACAAAAATACACTGAAGCTTTCTTT
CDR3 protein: CASSGEQKYTEAFF

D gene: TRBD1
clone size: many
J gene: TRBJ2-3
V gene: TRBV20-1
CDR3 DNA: TGCAGTGCTACGGGACAGGGAGCAGATACGCAGTATTTT
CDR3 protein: CSATGQGADTQYF

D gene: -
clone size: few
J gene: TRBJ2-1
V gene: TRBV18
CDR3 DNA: TGTGCCAGCTCACCGGACAGTGCGCACTACAATGAGCAGTTCTTC
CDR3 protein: CASSPDSAHYNEQFF

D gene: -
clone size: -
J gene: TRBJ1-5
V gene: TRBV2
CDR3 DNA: TGTGCCAGCACCAAGAATAGCAATCAGCCCCAGCATTTT
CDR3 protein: CASTKNSNQPQHF

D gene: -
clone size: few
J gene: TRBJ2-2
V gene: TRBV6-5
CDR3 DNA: TGTGCCAGCAGTTACGAACAGAGAAACACCGGGGAGCTGTTTTTT
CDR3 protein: CASSYEQRNTGELFF

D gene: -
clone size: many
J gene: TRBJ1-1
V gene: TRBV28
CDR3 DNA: TGTGCCAGCAGTTTATACTGGGAGATTAACACTGAAGCTTTCTTT
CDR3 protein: CASSLYWEINTEAFF

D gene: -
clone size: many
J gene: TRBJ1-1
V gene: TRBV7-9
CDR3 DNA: TGTGCCAGCAGCCCAGCGGTATACACTGAAGCTTTCTTT
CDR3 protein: CASSPAVYTEAFF

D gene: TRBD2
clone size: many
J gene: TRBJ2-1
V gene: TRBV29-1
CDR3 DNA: TGCAGCGCTAAGCGGGACTTGATCTTCTTC
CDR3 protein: CSAKRDLIFF

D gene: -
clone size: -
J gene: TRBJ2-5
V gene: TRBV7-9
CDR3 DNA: TGTGCCAGCAGCTCCCCCAGCCCCCCGACAATCCCAAGTGGGGAGACCCAGTACTTC
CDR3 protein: CASSSPSPPTIPSGETQYF

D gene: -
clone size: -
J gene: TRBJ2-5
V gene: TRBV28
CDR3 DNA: TGTGCCAGCAGTCCCCCCACAGGAGGCCTAAAAGAGACCCAGTACTTC
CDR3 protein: CASSPPTGGLKETQYF

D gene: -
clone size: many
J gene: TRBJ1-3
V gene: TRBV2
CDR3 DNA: TGTGCCAGCAGTGACGGTACAGGGATCTCTGGAAACACCATATATTTT
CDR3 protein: CASSDGTGISGNTIYF

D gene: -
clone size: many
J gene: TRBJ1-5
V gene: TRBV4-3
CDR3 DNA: TGCGCCAGCAGCCCACGGGCCCATAGCAATCAGCCCCAGCATTTT
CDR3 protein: CASSPRAHSNQPQHF

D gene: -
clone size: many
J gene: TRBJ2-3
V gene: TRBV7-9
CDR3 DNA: TGTGCCAGCAGCTTATTAGCGGAGTTCACAGATACGCAGTATTTT
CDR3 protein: CASSLLAEFTDTQYF

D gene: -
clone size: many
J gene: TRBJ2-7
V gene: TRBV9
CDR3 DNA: TGTGCCAGCAGCGTCGGGGAAGATCCGTACGAGCAGTACTTC
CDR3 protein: CASSVGEDPYEQYF

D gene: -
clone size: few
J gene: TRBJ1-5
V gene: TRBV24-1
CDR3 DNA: TGTGCCACCAGTGAACCAGGGGGCAATCAGCCCCAGCATTTT
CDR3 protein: CATSEPGGNQPQHF

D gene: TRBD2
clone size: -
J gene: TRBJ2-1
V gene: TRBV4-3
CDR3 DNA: TGCGCCAGCAGCCAAGATCGGGCTAGCGGGGCCTGGCGGTACAATGAGCAGTTCTTC
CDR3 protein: CASSQDRASGAWRYNEQFF